The table lists the clone carrying this T cell receptor (beta chain) with a few counts. This sample is part of a study of identical twins. TCRdb re-called the 5' RACE reads with MiXCR, one entry per CDR3 protein. The table lists about 730,000 distinct CDR3 sequences, 21% of them singletons. This sample was also put to use in a study of T cells expressing NK-cell markers. That paper states: Among the eight sequenced donors, seven tested HCMV-seropositive and one tested seronegative.

The sample consisted of PBMCs. The receptor's source is a woman under 30 in good health.

DNA of the CDR3: TGCAGTGCTAGTTTCTGGGTCTACAATGAGCAGTTCTTC. This gives the protein CSASFWVYNEQFF. The rearrangement links TRBV20-1 to TRBJ2-1; D is unclear. CDR1 DFQATT and CDR2 SNEGSKA come from the germline V gene (reference sequence). The CDR3 runs 13 residues. V lost 3 bases to trimming and J lost 3 bases, with 9 bases between them.